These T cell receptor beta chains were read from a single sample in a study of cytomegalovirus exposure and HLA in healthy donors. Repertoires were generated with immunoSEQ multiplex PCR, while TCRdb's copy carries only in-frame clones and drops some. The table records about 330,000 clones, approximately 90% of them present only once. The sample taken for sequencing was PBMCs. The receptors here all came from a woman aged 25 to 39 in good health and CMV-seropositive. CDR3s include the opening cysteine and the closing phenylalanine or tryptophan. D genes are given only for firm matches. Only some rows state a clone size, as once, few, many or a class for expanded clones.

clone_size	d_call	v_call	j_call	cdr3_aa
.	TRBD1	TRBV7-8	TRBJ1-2	CASSLVRGVGINYGYTF
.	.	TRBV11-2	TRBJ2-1	CASSKRGGTAYNEQFF
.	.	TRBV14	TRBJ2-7	CASSQDQGTEQYF
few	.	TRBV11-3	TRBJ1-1	CASSLRMNTEAFF
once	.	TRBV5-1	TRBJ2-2	CASRERAGDTGELFF
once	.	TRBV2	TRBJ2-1	CASSSDLDHNNEQFF
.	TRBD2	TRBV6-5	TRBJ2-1	CASSSRGGRNEQFF
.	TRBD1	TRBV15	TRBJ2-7	CATSTRDSSYEQYF
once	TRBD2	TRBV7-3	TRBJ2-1	CASSLTQRGGLDEQFF
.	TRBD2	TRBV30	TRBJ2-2	CAWKRGSGTGELFF
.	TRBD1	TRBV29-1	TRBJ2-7	CSVEYLTGFEQYF
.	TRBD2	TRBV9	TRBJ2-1	CASSVASGQGEQFF
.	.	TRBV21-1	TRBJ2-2	CASSNGCRANTGELFF
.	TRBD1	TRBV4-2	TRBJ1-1	CASSQDRGPNTEAFF
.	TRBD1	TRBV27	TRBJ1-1	CASSSRTGSYTEAFF
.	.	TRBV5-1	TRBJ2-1	CASSTGSYNEQFF
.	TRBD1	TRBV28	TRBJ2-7	CASGLDRVNPYEQYF
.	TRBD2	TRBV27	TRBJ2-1	CASSFSGRADNEQFF
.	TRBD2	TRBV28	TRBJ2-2	CASSFLAGTSGTGELFF
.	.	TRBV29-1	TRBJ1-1	CSTGRSNTRATEAFF
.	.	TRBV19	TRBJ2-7	CASSPPGQQQYF
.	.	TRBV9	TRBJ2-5	CASSVGLLETQYF
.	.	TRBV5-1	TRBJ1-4	CASSLVVGEKLFF
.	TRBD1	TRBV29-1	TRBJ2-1	CSVEDPDRGYNEQFF
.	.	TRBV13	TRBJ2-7	CASSFEGTYEQYF
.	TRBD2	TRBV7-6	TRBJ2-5	CASSPRTASGGVKETQYF
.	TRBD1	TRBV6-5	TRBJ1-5	CASRGQGNQPQHF
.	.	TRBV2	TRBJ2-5	CASRGGNGVIETQYF
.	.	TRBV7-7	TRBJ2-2	CASSRDTDTGELFF
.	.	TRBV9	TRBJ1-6	CASSVGLGDSPLHF
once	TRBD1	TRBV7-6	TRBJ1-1	CASSSTGATEAFF
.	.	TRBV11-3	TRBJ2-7	CASNPMGGTYEQYF
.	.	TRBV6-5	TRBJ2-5	CASSYGGTYGTQYF
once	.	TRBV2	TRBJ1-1	CASSNTEAFF
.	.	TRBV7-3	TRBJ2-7	CASSLVATEQYF
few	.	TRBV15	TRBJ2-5	CATSRAQGSQETQYF
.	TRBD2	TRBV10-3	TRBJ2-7	CAIRALAGADEQYF
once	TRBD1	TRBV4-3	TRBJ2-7	CASSLGVGQGAYEQYF
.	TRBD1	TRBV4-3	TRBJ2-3	CASSQGGDRTDTQYF
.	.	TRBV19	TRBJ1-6	CASSIGQINSPLHF
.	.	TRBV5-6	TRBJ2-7	CASSSSARPPYEQYF
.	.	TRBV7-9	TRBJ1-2	CASSLGGGPDGYTF
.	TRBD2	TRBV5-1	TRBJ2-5	CASSSGLAGGPPYF
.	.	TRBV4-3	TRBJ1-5	CASSESPGPSNQPQHF
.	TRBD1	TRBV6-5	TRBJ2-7	CASSPSRDRAYEQYF
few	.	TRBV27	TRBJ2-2	CASRLKRDTGELFF
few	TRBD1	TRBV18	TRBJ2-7	CASSPGQGWEQYF
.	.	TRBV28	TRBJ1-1	CASKSLHTQF
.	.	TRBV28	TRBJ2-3	CASSSIGPTGTDTQYF
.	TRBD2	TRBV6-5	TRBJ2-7	CASRRGTSGSYEQYF
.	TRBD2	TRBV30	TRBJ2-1	CAWSVLAGGPHNEQFF